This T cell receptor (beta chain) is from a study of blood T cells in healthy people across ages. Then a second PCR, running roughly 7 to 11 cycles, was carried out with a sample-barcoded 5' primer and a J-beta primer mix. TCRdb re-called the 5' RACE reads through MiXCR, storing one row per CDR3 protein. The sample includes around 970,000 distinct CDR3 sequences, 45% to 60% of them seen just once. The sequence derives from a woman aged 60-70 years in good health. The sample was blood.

The CDR3 DNA follows: TGCAGTGCTAGATCTATAACCGGAGTGGGCTACACCTTC. The encoded protein is CSARSITGVGYTF. The V gene is TRBV20-1, the J gene TRBJ1-2; no clear D. V was shortened by 2 bases and J by 8 bases, with 15 bases between the two germline ends. CDR3 length: 13 amino acids. Germline CDR1 and CDR2: DFQATT and SNEGSKA (reference sequence).